This TCR beta chain was obtained from a study of tumor-infiltrating lymphocytes in primary liver carcinoma. Only one count was recorded for this clonotype. What it binds is unknown. The junction and the germline gene differ at one end; a read error may be behind it. The study's findings and limits: Relative to tumor region pairs, the tumor-adjacent and tumor-blood pairs showed overlap that was lower.

The source material, 20-30 mg of unsorted bulk tissue, was used to co-extract RNA and DNA. Germline values: CDR1 SGHAT, CDR2 FQNNGV. This CDR3 comprises 16 residues. From around 0.5 ug total RNA, TCR beta cDNA was generated with a primer in the constant region. ARM-PCR was slightly modified, and three nested multiplex PCR rounds with it gave rise to the TCR beta libraries. The study ran its first two PCR rounds for around 9 cycles each, using TRBV1-TRBV30 forward primers and a C-beta reverse primer. MiXCR was run by TCRdb on the multiplex PCR reads, yielding one entry per CDR3 protein. The top ten clones hold around 30% of a sample with 40,000 to 60,000 distinct CDR3 sequences, about two thirds of them seen once.

This sequence was found in a man aged 35-49 years with primary liver carcinoma and hepatitis B virus infection. This chain connects TRBV11-2 to TRBJ1-1, with D perhaps TRBD1 (5 bases). The specimen was liver tumor tissue from sampling region 5. Subset indicated: tumor region T5, tumor centre. In nucleotides, the CDR3 is TGTGCCAGTAACCCTTTACCGGACACCATGAACACTGAAGCTTTCTTC. It yields the protein CASNPLPDTMNTEAFF.